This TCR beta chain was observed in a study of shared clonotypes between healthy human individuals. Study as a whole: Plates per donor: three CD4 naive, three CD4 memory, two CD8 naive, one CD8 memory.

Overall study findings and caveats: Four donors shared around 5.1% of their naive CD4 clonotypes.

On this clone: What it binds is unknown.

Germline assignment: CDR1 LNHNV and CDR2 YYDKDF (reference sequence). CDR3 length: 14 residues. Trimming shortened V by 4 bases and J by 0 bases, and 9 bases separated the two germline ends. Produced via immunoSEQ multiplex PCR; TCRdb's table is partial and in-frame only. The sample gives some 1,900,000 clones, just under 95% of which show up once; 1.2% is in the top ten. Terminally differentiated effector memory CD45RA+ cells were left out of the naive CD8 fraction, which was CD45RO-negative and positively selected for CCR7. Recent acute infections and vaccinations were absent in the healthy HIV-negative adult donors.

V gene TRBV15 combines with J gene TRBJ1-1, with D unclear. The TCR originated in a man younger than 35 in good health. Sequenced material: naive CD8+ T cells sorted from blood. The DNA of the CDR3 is TGTGCCACCAGCACCGGGGAAATGAACACTGAAGCTTTCTTT. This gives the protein CATSTGEMNTEAFF.